The rows below give T cell receptor beta chains drawn from one sample of a study of cytomegalovirus exposure and HLA in healthy donors. Measured with immunoSEQ multiplex PCR; TCRdb has only the in-frame clones, and not every one. In the table there are around 150,000 clones, 75% to 80% of which are singletons. The specimen was PBMCs. All receptors come from a woman in her 40s in good health and CMV-seropositive. The CDR3 runs from the conserved cysteine through the conserved F or W. A D gene is named only where the DNA matches it firmly. Expanded clones are given a class, and other clones once, few, many or no size at all.

v_call: TRBV10-1
clone_size: .
j_call: TRBJ1-1
d_call: .
cdr3_aa: CASSESVDTEAFF
cdr3_nt: TGCGCCAGCAGTGAGTCAGTAGACACTGAAGCTTTCTTT

v_call: TRBV5-1
clone_size: few
j_call: TRBJ1-2
d_call: TRBD1
cdr3_aa: CASSLVSDRDGYTF
cdr3_nt: TGCGCCAGCAGCTTGGTATCCGACAGGGATGGCTACACCTTC

v_call: TRBV19
clone_size: .
j_call: TRBJ2-5
d_call: .
cdr3_aa: CASSFGQRQETQYF
cdr3_nt: TGTGCCAGTAGTTTCGGACAGAGACAAGAGACCCAGTACTTC

v_call: TRBV5-4
clone_size: .
j_call: TRBJ2-1
d_call: TRBD2
cdr3_aa: CASTRLAGDYNEQFF
cdr3_nt: TGTGCCAGCACCAGACTAGCGGGAGACTACAATGAGCAGTTCTTC

v_call: TRBV27
clone_size: few
j_call: TRBJ2-3
d_call: .
cdr3_aa: CATWGGQKVASTDTQYF
cdr3_nt: TGTGCCACCTGGGGTGGACAGAAGGTTGCTAGCACAGATACGCAGTATTTT

v_call: TRBV28
clone_size: .
j_call: TRBJ1-1
d_call: .
cdr3_aa: CASPTEMNTEAFF
cdr3_nt: TGTGCCAGCCCTACCGAAATGAACACTGAAGCTTTCTTT

v_call: TRBV7-2
clone_size: .
j_call: TRBJ2-7
d_call: TRBD1
cdr3_aa: CASSPRDRDYEQYF
cdr3_nt: TGTGCCAGCAGCCCCCGGGACAGGGACTACGAGCAGTACTTC

v_call: TRBV2
clone_size: once
j_call: TRBJ1-6
d_call: TRBD1
cdr3_aa: CASSVEGGMGSPLHF
cdr3_nt: TGTGCCAGCAGTGTTGAAGGGGGCATGGGTTCACCCCTCCACTTT

v_call: TRBV7-9
clone_size: once
j_call: TRBJ2-5
d_call: TRBD1
cdr3_aa: CASSPPTRTGPGETQYF
cdr3_nt: TGTGCCAGCAGCCCTCCGACGCGGACAGGGCCAGGAGAGACCCAGTACTTC

v_call: TRBV21-1
clone_size: .
j_call: TRBJ1-2
d_call: .
cdr3_aa: CASKTPRQGAVVRYGYTF
cdr3_nt: TGTGCCAGCAAGACACCAAGGCAGGGGGCAGTGGTTCGCTATGGCTACACCTTC

v_call: TRBV5-1
clone_size: few
j_call: TRBJ2-4
d_call: TRBD2
cdr3_aa: CASSSGLAGGPDIQYF
cdr3_nt: TGCGCCAGCAGTTCGGGACTAGCGGGGGGGCCAGACATTCAGTACTTC

v_call: TRBV5-4
clone_size: .
j_call: TRBJ1-2
d_call: TRBD1
cdr3_aa: CASRPGGQVQYGYTF
cdr3_nt: TGTGCCAGCAGACCCGGCGGACAGGTCCAATATGGCTACACCTTC

v_call: TRBV7-2
clone_size: .
j_call: TRBJ2-3
d_call: TRBD2
cdr3_aa: CASSLAIGTSGTDTQYF
cdr3_nt: TGTGCCAGCAGCTTAGCAATCGGGACTAGCGGCACAGATACGCAGTATTTT

v_call: TRBV5-4
clone_size: few
j_call: TRBJ1-1
d_call: .
cdr3_aa: CASSLEPMNTEAFF
cdr3_nt: TGTGCCAGCAGCTTGGAGCCTATGAACACTGAAGCTTTCTTT

v_call: TRBV7-9
clone_size: .
j_call: TRBJ1-2
d_call: TRBD1
cdr3_aa: CASSGRDRVDYGYTF
cdr3_nt: TGTGCCAGCAGCGGACGGGACAGGGTGGACTATGGCTACACCTTC

v_call: TRBV5-1
clone_size: .
j_call: TRBJ1-1
d_call: .
cdr3_aa: CASSSGRQADYTEAFF
cdr3_nt: TGCGCCAGCAGCTCGGGCCGACAGGCGGATTACACTGAAGCTTTCTTT

v_call: TRBV9
clone_size: .
j_call: TRBJ2-2
d_call: .
cdr3_aa: CASSVEQGTGELFF
cdr3_nt: TGTGCCAGCAGCGTAGAACAGGGTACCGGGGAGCTGTTTTTT

v_call: TRBV7-6
clone_size: .
j_call: TRBJ2-1
d_call: TRBD2
cdr3_aa: CASSKGLAGAKYNEQFF
cdr3_nt: TGTGCCAGCAGCAAGGGACTAGCGGGAGCCAAATACAATGAGCAGTTCTTC

v_call: TRBV2
clone_size: .
j_call: TRBJ2-1
d_call: TRBD2
cdr3_aa: CASSELAGEVRVFF
cdr3_nt: TGTGCCAGCAGTGAACTAGCGGGGGAGGTCCGTGTGTTCTTC

v_call: TRBV4-2
clone_size: .
j_call: TRBJ1-1
d_call: .
cdr3_aa: CASSQAGVVMNTEAFF
cdr3_nt: TGTGCCAGCAGCCAAGCAGGGGTTGTAATGAACACTGAAGCTTTCTTT

v_call: TRBV28
clone_size: .
j_call: TRBJ2-3
d_call: TRBD1
cdr3_aa: CASSVGTGNTDTQYF
cdr3_nt: TGTGCCAGCAGTGTCGGGACAGGGAACACAGATACGCAGTATTTT

v_call: TRBV12-5
clone_size: .
j_call: TRBJ2-2
d_call: TRBD2
cdr3_aa: CASGLGGSPTGELFF
cdr3_nt: TGTGCTAGTGGTTTGGGCGGGAGTCCTACCGGGGAGCTGTTTTTT

v_call: TRBV7-2
clone_size: few
j_call: TRBJ2-7
d_call: TRBD1
cdr3_aa: CATSRDRSSYEQYF
cdr3_nt: TGTGCCACTTCCCGGGACAGGAGTTCCTACGAGCAGTACTTC

v_call: TRBV5-1
clone_size: few
j_call: TRBJ1-4
d_call: .
cdr3_aa: CASTEGRANEKLFF
cdr3_nt: TGCGCCTCCACGGAAGGGAGGGCTAATGAAAAACTGTTTTTT

v_call: TRBV9
clone_size: .
j_call: TRBJ2-5
d_call: TRBD1
cdr3_aa: CASSTTGVPETQYF
cdr3_nt: TGTGCCAGCAGCACCACAGGGGTCCCAGAGACCCAGTACTTC

v_call: TRBV25-1
clone_size: .
j_call: TRBJ2-3
d_call: TRBD2
cdr3_aa: CSAGGRPSTDTQYF
cdr3_nt: TGTTCAGCGGGGGGTCGCCCTAGCACAGATACGCAGTATTTT

v_call: TRBV28
clone_size: once
j_call: TRBJ2-6
d_call: .
cdr3_aa: CASSFEEGPSGANVLTF
cdr3_nt: TGTGCCAGCAGTTTTGAGGAGGGCCCCTCTGGGGCCAACGTCCTGACTTTC

v_call: TRBV30
clone_size: .
j_call: TRBJ2-6
d_call: .
cdr3_aa: CAWSRGLSSGANVLTF
cdr3_nt: TGTGCCTGGTCACGGGGTCTGAGCTCTGGGGCCAACGTCCTGACTTTC

v_call: TRBV19
clone_size: once
j_call: TRBJ1-1
d_call: TRBD1
cdr3_aa: CASSSPRQGDTEAFF
cdr3_nt: TGTGCCAGTAGCTCTCCCAGACAGGGCGACACTGAAGCTTTCTTT

v_call: TRBV6-5
clone_size: .
j_call: TRBJ2-3
d_call: .
cdr3_aa: CASSLASRDADTQYF
cdr3_nt: TGTGCCAGCAGTCTAGCCTCCAGAGACGCAGATACGCAGTATTTT

v_call: TRBV6-5
clone_size: .
j_call: TRBJ2-1
d_call: TRBD2
cdr3_aa: CASSYLAGGQGEQFF
cdr3_nt: TGTGCCAGCAGTTACCTAGCGGGAGGGCAGGGTGAGCAGTTCTTC

v_call: TRBV6-1
clone_size: .
j_call: TRBJ2-3
d_call: .
cdr3_aa: CASSEVHSYTQYF
cdr3_nt: TGTGCCAGCAGTGAAGTGCACTCCTATACGCAGTATTTT

v_call: TRBV7-8
clone_size: .
j_call: TRBJ2-7
d_call: TRBD1
cdr3_aa: CASSLGLGQVGYEQYF
cdr3_nt: TGTGCCAGCAGCTTAGGACTGGGACAGGTGGGCTACGAGCAGTACTTC

v_call: TRBV20-1
clone_size: .
j_call: TRBJ2-7
d_call: TRBD2
cdr3_aa: CSAGRGYEQYF
cdr3_nt: TGCAGTGCTGGGAGGGGTTACGAGCAGTACTTC

v_call: TRBV5-5
clone_size: .
j_call: TRBJ1-2
d_call: .
cdr3_aa: CASSQTGGHNYGYTF
cdr3_nt: TGTGCCAGCAGCCAAACCGGAGGGCACAACTATGGCTACACCTTC

v_call: TRBV6-5
clone_size: .
j_call: TRBJ1-2
d_call: TRBD1
cdr3_aa: CASTLGGWAAGYTF
cdr3_nt: TGTGCCAGCACCCTAGGGGGCTGGGCGGCTGGCTACACCTTC

v_call: TRBV19
clone_size: few
j_call: TRBJ2-1
d_call: .
cdr3_aa: CASRRAVSSYNEQFF
cdr3_nt: TGTGCCAGTAGGCGGGCGGTTAGCTCCTACAATGAGCAGTTCTTC

v_call: TRBV18
clone_size: once
j_call: TRBJ2-2
d_call: TRBD1
cdr3_aa: CASSPIGTENTGELFF
cdr3_nt: TGTGCCAGCTCGCCGATCGGGACAGAAAACACCGGGGAGCTGTTTTTT

v_call: TRBV5-6
clone_size: .
j_call: TRBJ2-2
d_call: .
cdr3_aa: CASSLQGFGNTGELFF
cdr3_nt: TGTGCCAGCAGCCTACAGGGTTTTGGGAACACCGGGGAGCTGTTTTTT

v_call: TRBV19
clone_size: once
j_call: TRBJ1-3
d_call: .
cdr3_aa: CASTQFSGNTIYF
cdr3_nt: TGTGCCAGTACCCAGTTCTCTGGAAACACCATATATTTT

v_call: TRBV6-5
clone_size: .
j_call: TRBJ1-1
d_call: .
cdr3_aa: CASREHMNTEAFF
cdr3_nt: TGTGCCAGCAGGGAGCACATGAACACTGAAGCTTTCTTT

v_call: TRBV19
clone_size: .
j_call: TRBJ2-7
d_call: .
cdr3_aa: CASSYPGSSSYEQYF
cdr3_nt: TGTGCCAGTAGTTATCCGGGGTCAAGCTCCTACGAGCAGTACTTC

v_call: TRBV5-1
clone_size: .
j_call: TRBJ2-2
d_call: .
cdr3_aa: CASSTSGGWTGELFF
cdr3_nt: TGCGCCAGCAGCACATCGGGGGGCTGGACCGGGGAGCTGTTTTTT

v_call: TRBV28
clone_size: .
j_call: TRBJ1-5
d_call: .
cdr3_aa: CASSRTTFSQPQHF
cdr3_nt: TGTGCCAGCAGTCGGACAACCTTTTCTCAGCCCCAGCATTTT

v_call: TRBV25-1
clone_size: .
j_call: TRBJ1-2
d_call: .
cdr3_aa: CASSLVNYGYTF
cdr3_nt: TGTGCCAGCAGCCTTGTAAACTATGGCTACACCTTC

v_call: TRBV19
clone_size: .
j_call: TRBJ1-5
d_call: TRBD1
cdr3_aa: CASSRTGSNQPQHF
cdr3_nt: TGTGCCAGTAGCCGGACAGGTAGCAATCAGCCCCAGCATTTT